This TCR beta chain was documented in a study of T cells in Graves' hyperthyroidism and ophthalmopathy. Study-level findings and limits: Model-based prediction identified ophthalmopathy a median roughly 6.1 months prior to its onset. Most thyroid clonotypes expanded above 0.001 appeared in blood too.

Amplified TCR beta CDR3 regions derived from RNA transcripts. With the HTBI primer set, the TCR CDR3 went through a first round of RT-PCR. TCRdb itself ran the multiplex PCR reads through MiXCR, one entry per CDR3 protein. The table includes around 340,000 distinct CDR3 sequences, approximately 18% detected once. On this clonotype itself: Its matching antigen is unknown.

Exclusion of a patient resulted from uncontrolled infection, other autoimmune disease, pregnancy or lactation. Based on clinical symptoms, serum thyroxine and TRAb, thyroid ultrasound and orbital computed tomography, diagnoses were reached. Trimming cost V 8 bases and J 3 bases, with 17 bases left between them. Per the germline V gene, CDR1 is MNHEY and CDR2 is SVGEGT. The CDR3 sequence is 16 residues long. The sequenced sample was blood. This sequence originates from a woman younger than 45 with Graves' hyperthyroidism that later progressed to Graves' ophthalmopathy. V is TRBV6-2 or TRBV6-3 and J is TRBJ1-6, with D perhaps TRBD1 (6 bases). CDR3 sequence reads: CASCWGNRVYNSPLHF. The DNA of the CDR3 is TGTGCCAGCTGTTGGGGGAACAGGGTCTATAATTCACCCCTCCACTTT.